The entry below describes one T cell receptor (beta chain). This clonotype appeared a few times. It lacks a known antigen. Base qualities are not recorded, but no much larger clone differs from it by a single base. The sample's time point label, decoded: 45 days after influenza vaccine administration. Receptor libraries were prepared by RT-PCR. The sequencing machine was an Illumina HiSeq 2500. TCRdb redid the processing of the public reads, applying fastp at Q25 and MiXCR, and retained in-frame beta chains. Duplicate CDR3 protein sequences are folded into a single record with the most common DNA and genes. The sample table lists approximately 500,000 distinct CDR3 sequences, approximately 12% of them with a count of one. Of the sample, about an eighth is held by the ten largest clones. Reading the germline V gene gives CDR1 MNHNS and CDR2 SASEGT. From cysteine to phenylalanine, the CDR3 is 14 amino acids long. Here the CDR3 DNA is all that survives: 42 bases in frame from base 1. V loses 7 bases of germline sequence and J loses 6 bases, and the interval between the two ends is 16 bases.

These data originate in a study of response to subunit inactivated influenza vaccine (dated by TCRdb to the late 2010s). About the full investigation: To follow how T cells responded to a trivalent subunit inactivated influenza vaccine, the researchers relied on deep quantitative profiling of the T cell receptor repertoire.

On the study overall, not on this receptor specifically: The authors proposed that each seasonal influenza vaccination may bring in only a limited number of new T cells.

The clonotype comes from a man aged 50-59 years who received an inactivated influenza vaccine. Donor details come from another sample of the same person, matched by shared clones. Source: PBMCs from blood, taken roughly 48 days after vaccination. The chain links TRBV6-1 with TRBJ2-1, and TRBD2 may be the D gene, going by 7 matching bases. The sequence in DNA is TGTGCCAGCATAGGTCCTGCGGGGGCCAATGAGCAGTTCTTC. This is translated as CASIGPAGANEQFF.